The clone carrying this T cell receptor (beta chain) was counted many times. The antigen is undetermined. By flow cytometry, patients selected for sequencing had shown an expansion of CD8+CD57+ cells. Acquired aplastic anemia of severe grade affected all patients. Genomic DNA, the template, was used for profiling of the TCR beta VDJ and CDR3. One entry per CDR3 protein results from TCRdb running MiXCR on the reads. The sample includes under 350,000 distinct CDR3 sequences, 56% of them seen just once. This sample stems from a study of CD8+CD57+ T cells in acquired aplastic anemia. Study-wide background: When averaged, DNA from sorted CD4+ and CD8+ cells came to 3 to 4 ug. Study observations and caveats: It was found that some 31 CD8+ CDR3 sequences were shared between patients and controls.

Germline loops: CDR1 LNHDA, CDR2 SQIVND (reference sequence). This CDR3 has 15 residues. The V gene end was trimmed by 1 base and the J gene end by 1 base; junction bases not matched to a gene: 3. The receptor was isolated from a human donor with aplastic anemia. Material: sorted CD4+, CD8+, or CD8+CD57+ T cells (not recorded which) from PBMCs. The rearrangement joins TRBV19 to TRBJ2-5; 7 bases align to TRBD2. The CDR3 is CASSIGGGGQETQYF. The CDR3 coding sequence is TGTGCCAGTAGTATAGGGGGCGGGGGCCAAGAGACCCAGTACTTC. Looking up the rest from reference TRBV19 and TRBJ2-5 gives the full variable domain: DGGITQSPKYLFRKEGQNVTLSCEQNLNHDAMYWYRQDPGQGLRLIYYSQIVNDFQKGDIAEGYSVSREKKESFPLTVTSAQKNPTAFYLCASSIGGGGQETQYFGPGTRLLVL.